The clone carrying this TCR beta chain appeared a single time. Per the germline V gene, CDR1 is SGHRS and CDR2 is YFSETQ. The CDR3 is 16 residues long. The ends lost 2 bases at V and 4 bases at J; junction bases unmatched: 11. Method: immunoSEQ multiplex PCR; TCRdb's copy keeps in-frame clones and lacks some. The data show 80,000 to 100,000 clones, under 95% seen once. This specimen belongs to a study of OX40 agonist ivuxolimab in advanced cancers. The sequencing used CD4+ or CD8+ T cells sorted from blood, collected in a trial of the OX40 agonist ivuxolimab. The chain carries TRBV5-1 and TRBJ1-1; 7 bases match TRBD1. This sequence originates from an adult with an advanced solid tumor such as melanoma, head and neck, liver or kidney cancer. DNA for the CDR3: TGCGCCAGCAGCTTACAGGGGCCTGGAGGAGTCACTGAAGCTTTCTTT. Translated, it gives CASSLQGPGGVTEAFF.